This TCR beta chain comes out of a study of vaccination and CD4 T cells after COVID-19. For the study at large: Between diagnosis and the drawing of post-COVID samples lay a median roughly 91 days (range 35 to 161).

A note on this clonotype: Its antigen is not identified.

The Oncomine TCR Beta short-read assay generated sequence data from the DNA of cultured CD4+ T cells. TCRdb used MiXCR to reprocess the PCR reads, holding one entry per CDR3 protein. The sample records roughly 15,000 distinct CDR3 sequences, around 50% being singletons. Time point given: late sampling 161 to 241 days after vaccination in a few convalescent patients. Treatment indicated: roughly ten-day PBMC culture with coronavirus spike peptide pools or control peptides (ViraFEST assay). V gave up 11 bases and J gave up 7 bases, with 5 bases separating them. The germline gives CDR1 MRHNA, CDR2 SNTAGT. This CDR3 region has 8 residues.

The starting material was CD4+ T cells from blood, cultured in vitro, obtained about 7 months after SARS-CoV-2 vaccination. This chain joins TRBV6-4 and TRBJ2-5, with D possibly TRBD2 on 5 matching bases. This receptor was identified in a human donor who had recovered from COVID-19. In DNA form, the CDR3 reads TGTGCCCGGGGGACCCAGTACTTC. It is translated as CARGTQYF.